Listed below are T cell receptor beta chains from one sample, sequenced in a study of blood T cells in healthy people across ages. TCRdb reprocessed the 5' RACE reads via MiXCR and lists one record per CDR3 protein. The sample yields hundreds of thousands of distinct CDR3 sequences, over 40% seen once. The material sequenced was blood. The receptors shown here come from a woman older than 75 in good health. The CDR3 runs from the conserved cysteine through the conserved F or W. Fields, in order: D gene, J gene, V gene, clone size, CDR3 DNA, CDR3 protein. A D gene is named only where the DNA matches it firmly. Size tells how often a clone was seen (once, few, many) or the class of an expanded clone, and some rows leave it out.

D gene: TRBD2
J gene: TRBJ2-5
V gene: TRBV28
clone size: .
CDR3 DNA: TGTGCCAGCAGTTTAACTAGCGGGAGGTCGCGGGAGACCCAGTACTTC
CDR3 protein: CASSLTSGRSRETQYF

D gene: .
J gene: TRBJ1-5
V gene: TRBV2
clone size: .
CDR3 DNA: TGTGCCAGCAGTAATCAGGGGAACAATCAGCCCCAGCATTTT
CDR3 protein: CASSNQGNNQPQHF

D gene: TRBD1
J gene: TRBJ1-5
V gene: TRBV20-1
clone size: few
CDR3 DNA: TGCAGTGCTAGATCTTCACCCTGGGACAGGACTAAGAGCAATCAGCCCCAGCATTTT
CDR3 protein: CSARSSPWDRTKSNQPQHF

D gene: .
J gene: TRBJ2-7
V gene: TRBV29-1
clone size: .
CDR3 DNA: TGCAGCGTGGAAAGGGGGAACGAGCAGTACTTC
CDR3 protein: CSVERGNEQYF

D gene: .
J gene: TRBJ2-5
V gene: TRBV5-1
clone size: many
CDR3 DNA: TGCGCCAGCAGCTCGATGGGGATTGCGGAGACCCAGTACTTC
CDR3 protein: CASSSMGIAETQYF

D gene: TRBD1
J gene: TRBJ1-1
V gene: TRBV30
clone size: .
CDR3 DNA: TGTGCCTGGAACCAAGGACAGGGGAACACTGAAGCTTTCTTT
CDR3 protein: CAWNQGQGNTEAFF

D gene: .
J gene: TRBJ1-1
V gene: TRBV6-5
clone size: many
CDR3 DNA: TGTGCCAGCAGTTACTTGGGGACTGAAGCTTTCTTT
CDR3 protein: CASSYLGTEAFF

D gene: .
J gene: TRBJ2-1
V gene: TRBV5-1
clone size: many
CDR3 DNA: TGCGCCAGCAGCGCGGATCCAGGTGCCTCCTACAATGAGCAGTTCTTC
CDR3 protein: CASSADPGASYNEQFF

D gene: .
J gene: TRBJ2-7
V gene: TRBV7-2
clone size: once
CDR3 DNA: TGTGCCAGCAGCTTAATCTCCTACTACGAGCAGTACTTC
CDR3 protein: CASSLISYYEQYF

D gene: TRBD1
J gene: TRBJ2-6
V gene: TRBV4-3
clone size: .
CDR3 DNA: TGCGCCAGCAGCGGGCAGGGGGTATCTTCTGGGGCCAACGTCCTGACTTTC
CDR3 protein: CASSGQGVSSGANVLTF

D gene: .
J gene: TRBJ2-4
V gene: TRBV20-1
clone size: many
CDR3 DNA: TGCAGTGCGGGGGGGGCGACGGAAAACATTCAGTACTTC
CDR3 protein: CSAGGATENIQYF

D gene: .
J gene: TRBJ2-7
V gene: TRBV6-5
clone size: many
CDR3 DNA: TGTGCCAGCAGTTACACTGGCCGGAGCTCCTACGAGCAGTACTTC
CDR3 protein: CASSYTGRSSYEQYF

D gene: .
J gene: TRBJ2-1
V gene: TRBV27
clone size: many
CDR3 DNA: TGTGCCAGCAGTTTTTCGGGGACTGCGAAAAACAATGAGCAGTTCTTC
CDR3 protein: CASSFSGTAKNNEQFF

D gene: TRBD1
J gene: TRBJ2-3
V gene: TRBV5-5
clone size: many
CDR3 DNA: TGTGCCAGCGAGCCGGGACAGGGACTAGATACGCAGTATTTT
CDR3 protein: CASEPGQGLDTQYF

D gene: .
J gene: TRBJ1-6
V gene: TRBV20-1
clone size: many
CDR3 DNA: TGCAGTGCTAGAATGGACAATAATTCACCCCTCCACTTT
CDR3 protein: CSARMDNNSPLHF

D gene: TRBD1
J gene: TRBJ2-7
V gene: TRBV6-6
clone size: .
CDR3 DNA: TGTGCCAGCAGTTACGACAGGGTAGGGTACGAGCAGTACTTC
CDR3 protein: CASSYDRVGYEQYF

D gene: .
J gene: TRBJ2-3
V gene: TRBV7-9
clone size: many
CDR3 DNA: TGTGCCAGCAGCCGTGGGGCGGGATTGGATACGCAGTATTTT
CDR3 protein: CASSRGAGLDTQYF

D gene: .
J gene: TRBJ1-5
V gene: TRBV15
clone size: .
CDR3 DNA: TGTGCCACCAGCAGAATGGTTTCTCAGCCCCAGCATTTT
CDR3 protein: CATSRMVSQPQHF

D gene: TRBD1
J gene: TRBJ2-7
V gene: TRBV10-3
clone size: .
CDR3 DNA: TGTGCCACAAACGACAGGGGGGTTGATGAGCAGTACTTC
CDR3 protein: CATNDRGVDEQYF

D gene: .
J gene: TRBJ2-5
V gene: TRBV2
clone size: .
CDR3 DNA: TGTGCCAGCAGTATGGCGCGGGAATCTGGGACCCAGTACTTC
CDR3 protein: CASSMARESGTQYF

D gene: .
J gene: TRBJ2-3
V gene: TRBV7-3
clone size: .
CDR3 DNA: TGTGCCAGCAGCTTAAATGGGGTTGGCACAGATACGCAGTATTTT
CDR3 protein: CASSLNGVGTDTQYF

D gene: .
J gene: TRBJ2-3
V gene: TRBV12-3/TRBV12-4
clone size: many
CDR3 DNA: TGTGCCAGCAGTTTTTCCGCGGATACGCAGTATTTT
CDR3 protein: CASSFSADTQYF

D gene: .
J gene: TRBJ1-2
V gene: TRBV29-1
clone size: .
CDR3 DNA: TGCAGCGTTCTTGGGGTCTATGGCTACACCTTC
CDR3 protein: CSVLGVYGYTF

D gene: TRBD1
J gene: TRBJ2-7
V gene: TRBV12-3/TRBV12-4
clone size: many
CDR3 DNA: TGTGCCAGCAGCCTTAGGACAGGGGAGAGCTCCTACGAGCAGTACTTC
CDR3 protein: CASSLRTGESSYEQYF

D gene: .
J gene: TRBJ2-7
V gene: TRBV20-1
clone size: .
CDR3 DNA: TGCAGTGCGAGCTCTTTGGACGATCGCTACGAGCAGTACTTC
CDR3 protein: CSASSLDDRYEQYF

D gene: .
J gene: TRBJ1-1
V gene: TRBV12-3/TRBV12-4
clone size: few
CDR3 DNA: TGTGCCAGCAGTTTAGATGCCGCAATGAACACTGAAGCTTTCTTT
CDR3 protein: CASSLDAAMNTEAFF

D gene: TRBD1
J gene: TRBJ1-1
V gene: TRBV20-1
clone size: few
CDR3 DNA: TGCAGTGCTAGAGATTTTCAGGGGGCAAACACTGAAGCTTTCTTT
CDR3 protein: CSARDFQGANTEAFF

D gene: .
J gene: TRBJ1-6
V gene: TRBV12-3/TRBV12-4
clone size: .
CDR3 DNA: TGTGCCAGCCGACTGGGCTCCTATAATTCACCCCTCCACTTT
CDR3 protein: CASRLGSYNSPLHF

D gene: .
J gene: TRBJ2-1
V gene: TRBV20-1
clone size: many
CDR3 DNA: TGCAGTGTCGCGGTGGGGAACAATGAGCAGTTCTTC
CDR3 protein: CSVAVGNNEQFF

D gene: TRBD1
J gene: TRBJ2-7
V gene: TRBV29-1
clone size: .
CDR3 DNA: TGCAGCCTATCTGTGGGGGACAGGGGCCCCTACGAGCAGTACTTC
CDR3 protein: CSLSVGDRGPYEQYF

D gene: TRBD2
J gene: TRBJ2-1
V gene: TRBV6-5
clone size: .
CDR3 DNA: TGTGCCAGCAGTTGGGGACTAGCGGGAAGCAATGAGCAGTTCTTC
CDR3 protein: CASSWGLAGSNEQFF

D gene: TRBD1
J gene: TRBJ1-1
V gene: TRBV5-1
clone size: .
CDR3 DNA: TGCGCCTCCAAACAGGGGTTAAAGACTGAAGCTTTCTTT
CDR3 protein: CASKQGLKTEAFF

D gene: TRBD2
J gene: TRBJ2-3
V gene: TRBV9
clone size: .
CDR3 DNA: TGTGCCAGCAGCGTAGCCCCGGGGGGACTAGCGGGGGCTACGCAGTATTTT
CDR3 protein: CASSVAPGGLAGATQYF

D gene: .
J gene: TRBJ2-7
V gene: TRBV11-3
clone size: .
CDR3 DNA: TGTGCCAGCAGCCCTCCCATGAGCTACGAGCAGTACTTC
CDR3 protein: CASSPPMSYEQYF

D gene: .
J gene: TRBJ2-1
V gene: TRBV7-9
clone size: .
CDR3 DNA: TGTGCCAGCGAAGCAGGGGTCTACAATGAGCAGTTCTTC
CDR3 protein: CASEAGVYNEQFF

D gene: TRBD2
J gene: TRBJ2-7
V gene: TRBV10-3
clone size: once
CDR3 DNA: TGTGCCCTCGGGTCTAGCGGAAACTCCTACGAGCAGTACTTC
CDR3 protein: CALGSSGNSYEQYF

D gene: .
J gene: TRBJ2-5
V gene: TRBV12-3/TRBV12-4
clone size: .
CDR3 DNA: TGTGCCAGCAACGTCGGGGGCGGGGAGACCCAGTACTTC
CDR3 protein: CASNVGGGETQYF

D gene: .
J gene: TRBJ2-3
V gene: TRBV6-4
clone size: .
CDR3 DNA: TGTGCCAGATTGAGTGGGGGCACAGATACGCAGTATTTT
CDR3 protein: CARLSGGTDTQYF

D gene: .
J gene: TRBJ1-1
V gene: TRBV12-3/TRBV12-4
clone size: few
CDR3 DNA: TGTGCCAGCAGTTTAAGGGAGGGGAACACTGAAGCTTTCTTT
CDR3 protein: CASSLREGNTEAFF

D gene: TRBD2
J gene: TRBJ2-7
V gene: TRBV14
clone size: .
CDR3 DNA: TGTGCCAGCAGAAAGACTAGCAGGAGCTACGAGCAGTACTTC
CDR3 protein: CASRKTSRSYEQYF

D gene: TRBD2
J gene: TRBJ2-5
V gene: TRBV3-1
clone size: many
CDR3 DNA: TGTGCCAGCAGCCAAGATGAGGTACTAGCGGGGGCCAAAGAGACCCAGTACTTC
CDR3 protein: CASSQDEVLAGAKETQYF

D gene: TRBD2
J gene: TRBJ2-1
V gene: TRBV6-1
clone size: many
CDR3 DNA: TGTGCCAGCAGCCGAGAGGACCGGACTAGCGGGAGGGTATCCTACAATGAGCAGTTCTTC
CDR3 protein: CASSREDRTSGRVSYNEQFF

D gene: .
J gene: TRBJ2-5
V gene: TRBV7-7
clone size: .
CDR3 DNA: TGTGCTAGCAGACAAGGACTGGGACCCGGGTCGGAGACCCAGTACTTC
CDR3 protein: CASRQGLGPGSETQYF

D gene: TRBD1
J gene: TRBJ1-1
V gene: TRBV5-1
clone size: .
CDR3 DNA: TGCGCCAGCAGTTCGGACAGGGACGACATGAACACTGAAGCTTTCTTT
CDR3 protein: CASSSDRDDMNTEAFF

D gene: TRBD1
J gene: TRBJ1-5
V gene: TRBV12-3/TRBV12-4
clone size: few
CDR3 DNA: TGTGCCAGCAGCCTGCTTTTGCGGACAGGGGGCTTTAGTGGCAATCAGCCCCAGCATTTT
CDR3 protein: CASSLLLRTGGFSGNQPQHF

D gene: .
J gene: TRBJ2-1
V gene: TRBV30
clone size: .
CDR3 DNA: TGTGCCTGGAGCCTCCGGGATGAGCAGTTCTTC
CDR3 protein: CAWSLRDEQFF

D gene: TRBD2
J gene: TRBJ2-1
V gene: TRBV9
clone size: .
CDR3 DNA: TGTGCCAGCAGCGAGGGGACTAGCAATGAGCAGTTCTTC
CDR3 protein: CASSEGTSNEQFF

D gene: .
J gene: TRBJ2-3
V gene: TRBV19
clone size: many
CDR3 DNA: TGTGCCAGCAGGCTAGCGAGCACAGATACGCAGTATTTT
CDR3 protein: CASRLASTDTQYF

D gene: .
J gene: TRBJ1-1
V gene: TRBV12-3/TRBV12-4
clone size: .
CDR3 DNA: TGTGCCAGCAGTTTACTAGCTAGCACTGAAGCTTTCTTT
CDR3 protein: CASSLLASTEAFF